The entry that follows covers one T cell receptor (beta chain) sequence. Trimming took off 6 bases at V and 6 bases at J, with 26 bases between the two ends. This CDR3 is 16 amino acids long. From germline, CDR1 is DFQATT and CDR2 SNEGSKA (reference sequence). TCRdb called the 5' RACE reads again in MiXCR, with one record for every CDR3 protein. The sample lists around 340,000 distinct CDR3 sequences; around 21% were seen once. These data are taken from a study of T-cell memory formation after mild COVID-19. The V call is TRBV20-1, the J call TRBJ2-5, with D unclear. Sequenced sample: PBMCs or a T cell subset sorted from them (not recorded which). This TCR derives from an adult woman who had mild COVID-19 (a few samples of this study predate the infection). Cell type and time point are not known. The CDR3 protein is CSARDLGTHHSKTQYF. In DNA form, the CDR3 reads TGCAGTGCCCGCGATTTAGGTACCCATCACTCCAAGACCCAGTACTTC.